This is a list of T cell receptor beta chains from one sample in a study of blood T cell repertoires in COVID-19. Here immunoSEQ multiplex PCR was the method, and the copy in TCRdb shows in-frame clones only, minus some. The sample contains about 350,000 clones, about 88% of which appear only once. Material: peripheral blood. These receptors were obtained from an older woman with COVID-19, enrolled during active disease. Both conserved end residues are part of each CDR3. The D gene is left open where the match is weak. Clone sizes are given selectively: once, few, many, or a class where the clone is expanded.

D,V,J,size,DNA,CDR3
NA,TRBV21-1,TRBJ1-6,NA,TGTGCCCCGATCAAAAAGCGGGTGAATAATTCACCCCTCCACTTT,CAPIKKRVNNSPLHF
TRBD2,TRBV4-1,TRBJ2-2,NA,TGCGCCAGCAGCCTCTTTAGCGGGGGAACCGGGGAGCTGTTTTTT,CASSLFSGGTGELFF
NA,TRBV24-1,TRBJ2-2,NA,TGTGCCACCAGTGATGCTACCGGGACAAACACCGGGGAGCTGTTTTTT,CATSDATGTNTGELFF
TRBD2,TRBV19,TRBJ2-7,NA,TGTGCCAGCAGGGTCGGGGGGTCCTACGAGCAGTACTTC,CASRVGGSYEQYF
NA,TRBV5-1,TRBJ2-2,NA,TGCGCCAGCAGCGGCGGGGACAACACCGGGGAGCTGTTTTTT,CASSGGDNTGELFF
NA,TRBV7-8,TRBJ1-1,NA,TGTGCCAGCAGCTTAGCGGCGGAAAACACTGAAGCTTTCTTT,CASSLAAENTEAFF
NA,TRBV2,TRBJ2-1,NA,TGTGCCAGCAGGCAGGGTTTCGATGAGCAGTTCTTC,CASRQGFDEQFF
NA,TRBV11-2,TRBJ2-2,NA,TGTGCCAGCAGCTTAGAGGAGGGCGGGGAGCTGTTTTTT,CASSLEEGGELFF
TRBD1,TRBV2,TRBJ1-6,few,TGTGCCAGCGGGGAGGTACAGGGGATGAGCAATTCACCCCTCCACTTT,CASGEVQGMSNSPLHF
NA,TRBV3-1/TRBV3-2,TRBJ2-5,once,TGTGCCAGCAGCCAACAGGGGTACGAAGAGACCCAGTACTTC,CASSQQGYEETQYF
NA,TRBV7-8,TRBJ1-1,NA,TGTGCCAGCAGCCAAGAGTACACTGAAGCTTTCTTT,CASSQEYTEAFF
NA,TRBV29-1,TRBJ2-7,NA,TGCAGCGTTATATTCTCGTTAGGCAGGTCCCCGCTCGAGCAGTACTTC,CSVIFSLGRSPLEQYF
NA,TRBV3-1/TRBV3-2,TRBJ1-2,few,TGTGCCAGCAGCCACTTCCAAGAACAGGGCAACTATGGCTACACCTTC,CASSHFQEQGNYGYTF
NA,TRBV5-1,TRBJ1-1,NA,TGCGCCAGCAGCTGGTCCGCAGGGTTGAACACTGAAGCTTTCTTT,CASSWSAGLNTEAFF
TRBD1,TRBV6-5,TRBJ1-4,NA,TGTGCCAGCAGCTTGGACAGGATACGCGAAAAACTGTTTTTT,CASSLDRIREKLFF
TRBD2,TRBV27,TRBJ2-7,NA,TGTGCCAGCAGTTTATCGGGGGGGAGGATAAGAGGCTACGAGCAGTACTTC,CASSLSGGRIRGYEQYF
TRBD1,TRBV28,TRBJ1-2,NA,TGTGCCAGCAGTCCCCCGGACAGGGGGTTCTATGGCTACACCTTC,CASSPPDRGFYGYTF
TRBD2,TRBV4-1,TRBJ2-1,NA,TGCGCCAGCAGCCCAGGCCTGGCTAGCGGGGGGAGGTACAATGAGCAGTTCTTC,CASSPGLASGGRYNEQFF
NA,TRBV6-5,TRBJ1-1,NA,TGTGCCAGCAGCGACAGCATTCTCGGAGCTTTCTTT,CASSDSILGAFF
NA,TRBV10-3,TRBJ2-7,NA,TGTGCCATCAGGGACTTAAGCTCCTACGAGCAGTACTTC,CAIRDLSSYEQYF
NA,TRBV7-3,TRBJ1-2,NA,TGTGCCAGCAGCTCGTCCGGGACTTCCTATGGCTACACCTTC,CASSSSGTSYGYTF
TRBD2,TRBV14,TRBJ2-4,NA,TGTGCCAGCAGCCCCCAGGGAGGGCACATTCAGTACTTC,CASSPQGGHIQYF
TRBD1,TRBV2,TRBJ1-2,NA,TGTGCCAGCAGTCTACAGGGGGCCGACTATGGCTACACCTTC,CASSLQGADYGYTF
NA,TRBV11-2,TRBJ1-1,NA,TGTGCCAGCAGCTTTTGGGAGGGCACTGAAGCTTTCTTT,CASSFWEGTEAFF
TRBD1,TRBV2,TRBJ1-1,few,TGTGCCACCAAGACAGGGCGGAGCACTGAAGCTTTCTTT,CATKTGRSTEAFF
TRBD1,TRBV2,TRBJ1-1,NA,TGTGCCAGCAGTGTGGACAGGAGAGCTTTCTTT,CASSVDRRAFF
NA,TRBV4-2,TRBJ2-5,NA,TGTGCCAGCAGCCAAGGACTAACTACTTACCAAGAGACCCAGTACTTC,CASSQGLTTYQETQYF
NA,TRBV18,TRBJ1-2,NA,TGTGCCAGCTCACCACCGCGGGGGTCCTATGGCTACACCTTC,CASSPPRGSYGYTF
TRBD2,TRBV5-1,TRBJ2-2,few,TGCGCCAGCAGCCCCATTCCTAGCGGGGGTTATACCGGGGAGCTGTTTTTT,CASSPIPSGGYTGELFF
NA,TRBV9,TRBJ2-1,once,TGTGCCAGCACCGTCGGGGGAAAAGGCAATGAGCAGTTCTTC,CASTVGGKGNEQFF
TRBD1,TRBV18,TRBJ1-2,NA,TGTGCCAGCTCACCTGGACAGGGGAGGGCCTATGGCTACACCTTC,CASSPGQGRAYGYTF
TRBD2,TRBV9,TRBJ2-7,NA,TGTGCCAGCAGCGTAGGGACTAGCGGGGGTCAGAGCTCCTACGAGCAGTACTTC,CASSVGTSGGQSSYEQYF
TRBD1,TRBV5-1,TRBJ2-2,NA,TGCGCCAGCAGCTTGATGCCAGGGGGCACCGGGGAGCTGTTTTTT,CASSLMPGGTGELFF
TRBD2,TRBV29-1,TRBJ2-2,NA,TGCAGCGCCGGACTAGCGGGGGGGTTTACTCCTAACGGGGAGCTGTTTTTT,CSAGLAGGFTPNGELFF
NA,TRBV25-1,TRBJ1-1,NA,TGTGCCAGCAGTGACCGCGAGTGGACTGAAGCTTTCTTT,CASSDREWTEAFF
NA,TRBV19,TRBJ1-2,NA,TGTGCCAGTAGTACCGACACGTCCAGGGGTGGCTACACCTTC,CASSTDTSRGGYTF
NA,TRBV7-8,TRBJ2-2,NA,TGTGCCAGCAGCTCGGAGGGGCAGGGCGGGGAGCTGTTTTTT,CASSSEGQGGELFF
NA,TRBV4-3,TRBJ1-4,NA,TGCGCCAGCAGGGCTACTAATGAAAAACTGTTTTTT,CASRATNEKLFF
NA,TRBV12-5,TRBJ2-2,NA,TGTGCTAGTGGTGCGCCCCTGCGGGGGCTGGTTTATACCGGGGAGCTGTTTTTT,CASGAPLRGLVYTGELFF
TRBD1,TRBV4-1,TRBJ2-3,NA,TGCGCCAGCAACCGGGACAGGGTACCCACAGATACGCAGTATTTT,CASNRDRVPTDTQYF